This T cell receptor beta chain originates from a study of patients and donors after allogeneic stem cell transplantation. This clonotype was counted between two and nine times. TCRdb used MiXCR to reprocess the RT-PCR reads, holding one entry per CDR3 protein. The table includes 920,000 or so distinct CDR3 sequences, more than 15% detected once. There are 14 residues in the CDR3. V was pared by 5 bases and J by 6 bases, with 17 bases between. Germline V gene data show CDR1 as MNHEY and CDR2 as SMNVEV (reference sequence). The chain has TRBV27 and TRBJ2-7, with a weak D call TRBD1 (6 bases). The sequence was obtained from a human donor who was either an allogeneic HSCT recipient or a stem cell or donor lymphocyte infusion donor (not recorded which). It is not recorded whose cells these are; they may come from a transplant donor. The sample was blood, either unsorted or a sorted T cell fraction (not recorded which). CDR3 residues: CASSLAPQGGEQYF. DNA for the CDR3: TGTGCCAGCAGTCTTGCCCCACAGGGCGGCGAGCAGTACTTC.